The clone carrying this T cell receptor beta chain was found a few times. This entry comes from a study of read filtering for tumor transcriptome and immune sequencing. Trimming removed 4 bases from V and 7 bases from J, with 13 bases in between. Germline V gene data show CDR1 as SQVTM and CDR2 as ANQGSEA. The CDR3 is 12 residues long. Molecular barcoded adaptors covering alpha/delta and beta/gamma chains were used on around 370 ng RNA. MiXCR, run by TCRdb on the reads, gives a single entry per CDR3 protein. The sample lists tens of thousands of distinct CDR3 sequences; roughly 19% were seen once. The TCR was taken from a donor at least 40 years old with multiple myeloma. Sequences were obtained from a population of CD138-negative cells sorted from bone marrow. The genes are TRBV29-1 and TRBJ1-2, with D unclear. The CDR3 DNA sequence: TGCAGCGTTGGGGTACAGAGCTCTGGCTACACCTTC. Translated: CSVGVQSSGYTF.